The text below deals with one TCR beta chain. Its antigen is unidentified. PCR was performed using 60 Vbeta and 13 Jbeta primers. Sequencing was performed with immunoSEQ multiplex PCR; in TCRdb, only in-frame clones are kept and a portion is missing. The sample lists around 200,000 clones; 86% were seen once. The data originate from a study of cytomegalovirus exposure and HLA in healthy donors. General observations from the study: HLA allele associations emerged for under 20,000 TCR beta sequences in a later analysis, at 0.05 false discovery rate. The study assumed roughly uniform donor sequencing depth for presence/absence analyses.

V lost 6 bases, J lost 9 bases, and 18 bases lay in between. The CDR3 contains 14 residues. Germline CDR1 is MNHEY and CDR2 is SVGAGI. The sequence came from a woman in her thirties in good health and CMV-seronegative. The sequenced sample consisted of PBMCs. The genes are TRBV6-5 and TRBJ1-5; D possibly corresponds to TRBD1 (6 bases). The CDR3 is CASRILQGPRPQHF. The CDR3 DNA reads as TGTGCCAGCAGGATACTACAGGGCCCTAGGCCCCAGCATTTT.